This entry lists 22 T cell receptor beta chains sequenced from one sample in a study of radiotherapy plus CTLA-4 blockade in lung cancer. Assay: immunoSEQ multiplex PCR; the TCRdb copy retains only in-frame clones and omits some. The sample lists tens of thousands of clones; about 79% were seen once. This sample comprised peripheral blood, obtained from a patient treated with radiotherapy plus ipilimumab. The receptors stem from a human donor with non-small cell lung cancer whose response to radiotherapy plus ipilimumab could not be evaluated. Some clones in this sample may be carry-over from other donors' samples.

The gene calls are TRBV6-5 and TRBJ1-2; TRBD1 might be the D (6 bases). This CDR3 is built from 13 residues. CDR1 and CDR2 (germline): MNHEY, SVGAGI. Trimming took 4 bases from V and 7 from J, leaving 13 bases between them. The chain's CDR3 is CASSLTGFIGYTF. Written as DNA, the CDR3 is TGTGCCAGCAGTTTAACAGGGTTTATTGGCTACACCTTC.

The chain links TRBV7-9 to TRBJ2-1; 8 nucleotides align to TRBD2. This CDR3 is 15 amino acids long. V lost 6 bases, J lost 7 bases, and 11 bases stayed unmatched. CDR1 and CDR2 from the germline V gene are SEHNR and FQNEAQ (reference sequence). CDR3 in DNA: TGTGCCAGCAGTACACCGGGACTAGAAGGTAATGAGCAGTTCTTC. Its translation: CASSTPGLEGNEQFF.

The chain links TRBV5-1 to TRBJ2-5; 9 bases map to TRBD1. This CDR3 is 14 amino acids long. In germline, CDR1 is SGHRS, CDR2 YFSETQ. V dropped 2 bases and J dropped 2; count of bases not matched to a gene: 1. CDR3 protein: CASSFGQGQETQYF. The CDR3 DNA reads TGCGCCAGCAGCTTTGGACAGGGGCAAGAGACCCAGTACTTC.

This rearrangement joins TRBV4-2 to TRBJ2-3, with 8 bases that match TRBD2. The J segment lost 1 base and the V segment lost 4 bases, leaving 7 bases of the junction unmatched. This CDR3 comprises 16 residues. From germline, CDR1 is LGHNA and CDR2 YNFKEQ. The CDR3 loop reads CASSLGLEGGTDTQYF. For the CDR3, the DNA is TGTGCCAGCAGCCTGGGACTAGAGGGGGGCACAGATACGCAGTATTTT.

The chain combines TRBV5-1 with TRBJ2-3; 13 bases map to TRBD2. The CDR3 has 16 amino acids. Germline V gene data show CDR1 as SGHRS and CDR2 as YFSETQ. J gave up 2 bases and V 4 bases, and 4 bases lay outside the gene matches. The CDR3 region is CASSRGLAGNTDTQYF. CDR3 in DNA: TGCGCCAGCAGCAGGGGACTAGCGGGGAACACAGATACGCAGTATTTT.

This clone was found once. J is TRBJ2-7 and V is TRBV7-9; D gene uncertain. CDR1 is SEHNR, CDR2 FQNEAQ, per germline (reference sequence). The ends were cut back, 0 bases at V and 3 bases at J, with 6 bases in the middle. The CDR3 extends over 13 amino acids. In DNA form, the CDR3 reads TGTGCCAGCAGCTTAGCGCAGGTCTACGAGCAGTACTTC. Encoded protein: CASSLAQVYEQYF.

J is TRBJ2-2 and V is TRBV6-5, with D perhaps matching TRBD1 (6 bases). V was pared by 5 bases and J by 3 bases, with 13 bases between. CDR3 length equals 15 residues. Germline V CDR1 and CDR2: MNHEY, SVGAGI. The CDR3 DNA follows: TGTGCCAGCAGTCCCCCGGACAGTTACACCGGGGAGCTGTTTTTT. It encodes CASSPPDSYTGELFF.

This clone showed up just once. V and J are TRBV11-3 and TRBJ2-7; TRBD1 aligns across 8 bases. This CDR3 is built from 13 residues. With 6 bases clipped from V and 3 bases from J, the junction kept 4 bases outside the gene matches. In germline, CDR1 is SGHNT, CDR2 YENEEA. The CDR3 sequence is CASSPGTGYEQYF. The CDR3 DNA reads TGTGCCAGCAGTCCCGGGACAGGCTACGAGCAGTACTTC.

With regard to this clone: Other nucleotide sequences in the sample specify the same CDR3. V gene TRBV5-1 combines with J gene TRBJ2-5; D may be TRBD2 (6 bases). V was cut by 4 bases and J by 5 bases, with 15 bases left in between. The CDR3 is made up of 14 amino acids. Per germline, CDR1 SGHRS and CDR2 YFSETQ. This chain's CDR3 is CASSPRGSGETQYF. In DNA form, the CDR3 reads TGCGCCAGCAGCCCTCGAGGGAGCGGGGAGACCCAGTACTTC. The full variable domain, in which reference TRBV5-1 and TRBJ2-5 provide the parts outside the CDR3, is KAGVTQTPRYLIKTRGQQVTLSCSPISGHRSVSWYQQTPGQGLQFLFEYFSETQRNKGNFPGRFSGRQFSNSRSEMNVSTLELGDSALYLCASSPRGSGETQYFGPGTRLLVL.

This clone has only a few counts. This chain links TRBV5-5 with TRBJ2-3, with D hard to call. The germline CDR1 and CDR2 sequences are SGHKS and YYEKEE (reference sequence). The V and J ends lost 3 bases and 7 bases respectively, with 21 bases between them. CDR3 length equals 16 residues. CDR3 amino acids: CASSSGVGFVHNTQYF. The CDR3 nucleotides are TGTGCCAGCAGCTCCGGAGTCGGTTTTGTCCACAATACGCAGTATTTT.

J is TRBJ1-6 and V is TRBV6-5; D remains ambiguous. The CDR3 has 9 amino acids. CDR1 is MNHEY and CDR2 is SVGAGI in the germline V gene. Trimming removed 6 bases at V and 13 bases at J, with 4 bases between. CDR3 bases: TGTGCCAGCAGCCCTCCCCTCCACTTT. Amino acids: CASSPPLHF.

The chain combines TRBV2 with TRBJ2-1; D remains unclear. This CDR3 has 11 amino acids. The germline CDR1 and CDR2 sequences are SNHLY and FYNNEI. Trimming left V 2 bases short and J 12 bases short, with 8 bases between. CDR3 coding DNA: TGTGCCAGCAGTGAAAATAGTTCGCAGTTCTTC. It translates to CASSENSSQFF.

The chain recombines TRBV11-2 with TRBJ1-6; 9 bases map to TRBD1. The CDR3 has 15 residues. CDR1 SGHAT and CDR2 FQNNGV come from the germline V gene. After removal of 5 bases from V and 7 bases from J, the junction contained 6 bases not matched to a gene. As DNA, the CDR3 is TGTGCCAGCAGCGGATCCGGGACAGGGAATTCACCCCTCCACTTT. This gives the protein CASSGSGTGNSPLHF. The full variable domain, rest sourced from reference TRBV11-2 and TRBJ1-6, is EAGVAQSPRYKIIEKRQSVAFWCNPISGHATLYWYQQILGQGPKLLIQFQNNGVVDDSQLPKDRFSAERLKGVDSTLKIQPAKLEDSAVYLCASSGSGTGNSPLHFGNGTRLTVT.

The rearrangement uses TRBV5-1 and TRBJ1-2; 12 bases line up with TRBD1. Per the germline V gene, CDR1 is SGHRS and CDR2 is YFSETQ. Trimming removed 1 base from V and 3 bases from J; junction bases left unmatched: 4. The CDR3 is made up of 16 amino acids. The CDR3 bases are TGCGCCAGCAGCTTGTGGGGACAGGGGGCGGACTATGGCTACACCTTC. This translates into CASSLWGQGADYGYTF.

This clone has more than one count but fewer than ten. The chain recombines TRBV7-9 with TRBJ2-3; 8 bases agree with TRBD1. V was clipped by 3 bases and J by 1 base; unmatched bases: 3. Germline CDR1 is SEHNR and CDR2 is FQNEAQ (reference sequence). The CDR3 is made up of 15 amino acids. The CDR3 DNA sequence: TGTGCCAGCAGCTTCGGACAGGGTCGCACAGATACGCAGTATTTT. It is translated as CASSFGQGRTDTQYF.

This clone was counted a few times. The rearrangement uses TRBV13 and TRBJ2-1; D may be TRBD2 (7 bases). Trimming shortened V by 7 bases and J by 7 bases, and 20 bases separated the two germline ends. In germline, CDR1 is PRHDT, CDR2 FYEKMQ (reference sequence). The CDR3 extends over 15 amino acids. The CDR3 protein is CASTAGAPTGNEQFF. The CDR3 DNA sequence: TGTGCCAGCACGGCGGGGGCTCCCACGGGGAATGAGCAGTTCTTC.

The rearrangement uses TRBV4-2 and TRBJ2-5; possible D gene TRBD2, 5 bases. The CDR3 covers 16 residues. V shed 0 bases and J shed 5 bases, with 16 bases lying between them. Germline CDR1 reads LGHNA; CDR2 reads YNFKEQ. CDR3 coding DNA: TGTGCCAGCAGCCAAGAAGCAACTAGAGGCCTGGAGACCCAGTACTTC. Its protein is CASSQEATRGLETQYF.

The chain joins TRBV4-2 to TRBJ2-7; 9 positions match TRBD2. The CDR3 is 15 residues long. V gave up 1 base and J gave up 4 bases; unmatched junction bases: 5. CDR1 and CDR2 (germline): LGHNA, YNFKEQ. This CDR3 reads CASSQGLAANYEQYF. As DNA, the CDR3 is TGTGCCAGCAGCCAAGGACTAGCGGCCAATTACGAGCAGTACTTC.

This sequence joins TRBV5-1 and TRBJ1-1, with unresolved D. The length of the CDR3 is 12 residues. The ends were cut back, 4 bases at V and 10 bases at J, with 14 bases in the middle. Germline V gene lookup returns CDR1 SGHRS and CDR2 YFSETQ. The CDR3 DNA follows: TGCGCCAGCAGCGGGGAGGGTTCCCGAGCTTTCTTT. Translated: CASSGEGSRAFF.

This chain connects TRBV5-6 to TRBJ1-6; the D gene is possibly TRBD1 (6 bases). V shed 1 base and J shed 9 bases, with 17 bases lying between them. Germline V gives CDR1 SGHDT, CDR2 YYEEEE. The CDR3 is 16 residues long. The CDR3 spells CASSLYRGARASPLHF. The CDR3 nucleotides read TGTGCCAGCAGCTTGTACCGGGGGGCGCGAGCTTCACCCCTCCACTTT.

The chain is built from TRBV7-2 and TRBJ1-5; perhaps TRBD1 as D (6 bases). Trimming removed 1 base at V and 7 bases at J, with 14 bases between. The CDR3 has 15 residues. The germline V gene has CDR1 SGHTA and CDR2 FQGNSA. As DNA, the CDR3 is TGTGCCAGCAGCTTAGGTGGTTCAGGGGAGCAGCCCCAGCATTTT. Protein sequence: CASSLGGSGEQPQHF.

The V and J genes are TRBV28 and TRBJ2-7; D possibly corresponds to TRBD1 (5 bases). V was trimmed by 2 bases and J by 4 bases, leaving 12 bases between them. In germline, CDR1 is MDHEN, CDR2 SYDVKM. The length of the CDR3 is 14 residues. The CDR3 region is CASSLPTGQYEQYF. The CDR3 bases are TGTGCCAGCAGTTTACCCACAGGTCAGTACGAGCAGTACTTC.